This TCR beta chain was sequenced for a study of CXCR3-negative and CXCR3-positive naive CD8 T cells. Study-wide points: In naive cells, CXCR3-negative and CXCR3-positive subsets had similar TRBV-TRBJ usage; memory cells differed. CXCR3-positive naive cells carried more hydrophobic TRB CDR3s than CXCR3-negative ones. For memory CD8+ cells diversity was much lower, but both naive subsets had comparably high diversity.

Of note for this clonotype: The antigen is not known.

Those CD8+ T cells considered naive were CD45RO-CCR7+CD27+CD95-. Germline V CDR1 and CDR2: KGHDR, SFDVKD. CDR3 size: 13 residues. cDNA libraries for TRB were generated by 5' RACE incorporating UMI labels. TCRdb re-called the 5' RACE reads and gives one entry per CDR3 protein, without DNA. The sample shows 6,500 to 7,500 distinct CDR3 sequences, and less than 2% sits with its ten largest clones. This sequence originates from a human donor in good health. Some clones in this sample may be carry-over from other donors' samples. Sequencing used naive CXCR3- CD8+ T cells from blood. Subset reported: CD45RO-CCR7+CD27+CD95- naive CD8+ T cells lacking CXCR3 (TNR3-). The chain employs TRBV24-1 and TRBJ2-5. The CDR3 here is CATREASGETQYF.